This T cell receptor beta chain emerged from a study of blood T cell repertoires in COVID-19. This clone was picked up one time. Methods used by the authors: Counts of nucleated cells, estimated from reference gene primer amplification, were obtained. Method: immunoSEQ multiplex PCR; TCRdb's copy keeps in-frame clones and lacks some. That table supplies the V and J calls and clone size; D and trimming were determined from the DNA. The repertoire has tens of thousands of clones, approximately 90% of them found once; the top ten carry roughly 21%. The clonotype originates from a woman of 80 years or more with COVID-19, enrolled during active disease. Sequencing was done on a sample of peripheral blood.

DNA of the CDR3: TGTGCCAGCTCACCGGGACAGGGATTAATGAACACTGAAGCTTTCTTT. It yields the protein CASSPGQGLMNTEAFF. This rearrangement joins TRBV18 to TRBJ1-1, with 9 bases lining up with TRBD1. The V gene end was trimmed by 3 bases and the J gene end by 0 bases; junction bases not matched to a gene: 5. Germline loops: CDR1 KGHSH, CDR2 LQKENI. This CDR3 spans 16 amino acids.